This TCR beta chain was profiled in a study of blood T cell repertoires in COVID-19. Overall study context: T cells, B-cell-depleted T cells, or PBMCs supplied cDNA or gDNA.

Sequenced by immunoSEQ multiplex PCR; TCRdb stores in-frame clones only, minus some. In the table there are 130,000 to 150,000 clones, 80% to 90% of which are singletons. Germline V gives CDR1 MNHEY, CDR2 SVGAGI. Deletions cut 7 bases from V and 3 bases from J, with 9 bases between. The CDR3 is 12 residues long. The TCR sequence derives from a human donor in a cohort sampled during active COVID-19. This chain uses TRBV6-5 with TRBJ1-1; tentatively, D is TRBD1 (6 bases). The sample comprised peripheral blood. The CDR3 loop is CASMKGDTEAFF. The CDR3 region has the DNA TGTGCCAGCATGAAGGGGGACACTGAAGCTTTCTTT.